This is a list of T cell receptor beta chains from one sample in a study of response to subunit inactivated influenza vaccine. TCRdb called the RT-PCR reads again in MiXCR, with one record for every CDR3 protein. The sample includes more than 450,000 distinct CDR3 sequences, about 10% of them seen just once. Sequencing was performed on PBMCs from blood, taken on the day of vaccination. The receptors stem from a man aged 45 to 65 who received an inactivated influenza vaccine. CDR3s include the opening cysteine and the closing phenylalanine or tryptophan. D genes are given only for firm matches. Only part of the rows carry a size: once, few, many, or a class if the clone is expanded.

D	V	size	J	CDR3	DNA
.	TRBV9	few	TRBJ1-1	CASMGQRNTEAFF	TGTGCCAGCATGGGGCAGAGGAACACTGAAGCTTTCTTT
TRBD1	TRBV7-9	few	TRBJ2-7	CASSSPGQVSYEQYF	TGTGCCAGCAGCTCCCCGGGACAGGTGTCCTACGAGCAGTACTTC
.	TRBV6-1	.	TRBJ1-3	CASSPIGQNGNTIYF	TGTGCCAGCAGTCCGATCGGCCAAAACGGAAACACCATATATTTT
TRBD1	TRBV3-1	.	TRBJ1-3	CASSQATGPSGNTIYF	TGTGCCAGCAGCCAAGCGACAGGGCCCTCTGGAAACACCATATATTTT
TRBD1	TRBV4-2	few	TRBJ2-7	CASSQGQGAYYEQYF	TGTGCCAGCAGCCAGGGACAGGGGGCTTATTACGAGCAGTACTTC
.	TRBV20-1	.	TRBJ2-1	CSASGSLGYDNEQFF	TGCAGTGCTAGCGGGAGTCTCGGATATGACAATGAGCAGTTCTTC
.	TRBV7-9	.	TRBJ1-2	CASSSARDRYTF	TGTGCCAGCAGCTCGGCCAGGGACCGCTACACCTTC
.	TRBV4-1	few	TRBJ2-1	CASSHARYNEQFF	TGCGCCAGCAGCCACGCACGGTACAATGAGCAGTTCTTC
TRBD2	TRBV19	.	TRBJ2-2	CASSMVLAGGLGELFF	TGTGCCAGTAGTATGGTCCTAGCGGGGGGTCTCGGGGAGCTGTTTTTT
.	TRBV18	many	TRBJ1-5	CASSPQQGPNQPQHF	TGTGCCAGCTCACCACAGCAGGGTCCGAATCAGCCCCAGCATTTT
TRBD1	TRBV7-9	.	TRBJ2-1	CASSPGTGAYEQFF	TGTGCCAGCAGCCCCGGGACAGGGGCCTATGAGCAGTTCTTC
TRBD2	TRBV10-3	many	TRBJ2-3	CAISVAGGLDPSTDTQYF	TGTGCCATCAGTGTAGCGGGAGGCCTCGATCCTAGCACAGATACGCAGTATTTT
.	TRBV11-2	.	TRBJ2-3	CASSLARATDTQYF	TGTGCCAGCAGCTTAGCCAGGGCCACAGATACGCAGTATTTT
.	TRBV7-3	few	TRBJ2-3	CASSFGEVSDTQYF	TGTGCCAGCAGCTTCGGAGAAGTTTCGGATACGCAGTATTTT
.	TRBV5-1	few	TRBJ2-7	CASSYHKDGYEQYF	TGCGCCAGCAGCTACCATAAGGACGGGTACGAGCAGTACTTC
.	TRBV5-1	many	TRBJ2-4	CASSPATTQKNIQYF	TGCGCCAGCAGCCCTGCCACGACACAGAAAAACATTCAGTACTTC
.	TRBV5-1	.	TRBJ1-2	CASSLASGEDGYTF	TGCGCCAGCAGCTTGGCGTCAGGGGAAGATGGCTACACCTTC
.	TRBV7-2	many	TRBJ2-7	CASSLAGGRYEQYF	TGTGCCAGCAGCTTAGCGGGAGGACGATACGAGCAGTACTTC
TRBD1	TRBV9	many	TRBJ2-2	CASNRQGNAGELFF	TGTGCCAGCAACCGACAGGGGAACGCCGGGGAGCTGTTTTTT
.	TRBV20-1	.	TRBJ2-5	CSADNSWGGSTQYF	TGCAGTGCTGATAATAGCTGGGGAGGTTCGACCCAGTACTTC
.	TRBV7-3	few	TRBJ2-3	CASSFSGHTDTQYF	TGTGCCAGCAGCTTCTCAGGGCACACAGATACGCAGTATTTT
.	TRBV4-2	many	TRBJ2-7	CASSQDLLRQVTAYEQYF	TGTGCCAGCAGCCAAGACCTCCTAAGACAGGTCACGGCCTACGAGCAGTACTTC
.	TRBV30	few	TRBJ2-1	CAWEAGDNEQFF	TGTGCCTGGGAGGCAGGGGACAATGAGCAGTTCTTC
.	TRBV5-1	.	TRBJ1-1	CASRPDSLRNTEAFF	TGCGCCAGCAGGCCTGACAGCCTCAGGAACACTGAAGCTTTCTTT
.	TRBV7-6	few	TRBJ2-3	CASSLGDISTDTQYF	TGTGCCAGCAGCTTAGGGGACATATCCACAGATACGCAGTATTTT
TRBD2	TRBV4-3	.	TRBJ2-2	CASSQKVARGGANTGELFF	TGCGCCAGCAGCCAGAAGGTCGCCCGGGGGGGAGCGAACACCGGGGAGCTGTTTTTT
TRBD1	TRBV11-2	.	TRBJ2-7	CASRGVGTGSYEQYF	TGTGCCAGCAGGGGGGTGGGGACAGGGAGCTACGAGCAGTACTTC
.	TRBV7-9	few	TRBJ1-3	CASRGYGNTIYF	TGTGCCAGCAGGGGCTACGGAAACACCATATATTTT
TRBD1	TRBV6-1	many	TRBJ1-5	CASSRTGVSQPQHF	TGTGCCAGCAGCCGGACAGGGGTTTCTCAGCCCCAGCATTTT
.	TRBV12-3/TRBV12-4	.	TRBJ1-1	CASRLGANTEAFF	TGTGCCAGCCGCCTCGGAGCAAACACTGAAGCTTTCTTT
.	TRBV7-7	many	TRBJ2-7	CASSWGRGYEQYF	TGTGCTAGCAGCTGGGGCCGTGGGTACGAGCAGTACTTC
TRBD1	TRBV7-9	few	TRBJ1-2	CASSFGTDSGYTF	TGTGCCAGCAGCTTCGGGACAGACAGTGGCTACACCTTC
.	TRBV6-2/TRBV6-3	many	TRBJ1-4	CASSHRVSREKLFF	TGTGCCAGCAGCCACAGGGTTTCACGGGAAAAACTGTTTTTT
.	TRBV5-1	.	TRBJ1-1	CASSSVRDGATEAFF	TGCGCCAGCAGCTCAGTGAGGGACGGGGCCACTGAAGCTTTCTTT
TRBD1	TRBV6-2/TRBV6-3	.	TRBJ1-5	CASTITGTGNQPQHF	TGTGCCAGCACCATAACCGGGACAGGGAATCAGCCCCAGCATTTT
TRBD2	TRBV9	.	TRBJ2-2	CASSASSGDTGELFF	TGTGCCAGCAGCGCTTCTAGCGGGGACACCGGGGAGCTGTTTTTT
.	TRBV18	many	TRBJ2-1	CASSPSPYLRDEQFF	TGTGCCAGCTCACCAAGTCCCTATCTGAGAGATGAGCAGTTCTTC
TRBD2	TRBV12-3/TRBV12-4	few	TRBJ2-1	CASSMWSGTYNEQFF	TGTGCCAGCAGCATGTGGAGCGGGACCTACAATGAGCAGTTCTTC
.	TRBV20-1	few	TRBJ2-2	CSASSGLTAAGELFF	TGCAGTGCTAGTTCGGGACTTACTGCCGCCGGGGAGCTGTTTTTT
.	TRBV20-1	many	TRBJ2-5	CSAQAGNQETQYF	TGCAGTGCCCAGGCTGGGAATCAAGAGACCCAGTACTTC